A selection of T cell receptor beta chains follows, all from one sample in a study of T-cell memory formation after mild COVID-19. TCRdb re-derived calls from the 5' RACE reads in MiXCR, one entry per CDR3 protein. The sample has roughly 200,000 distinct CDR3 sequences, roughly 17% seen once; the top ten hold under 2.5%. Sequenced: PBMCs or a T cell subset sorted from them (not recorded which). Receptors were obtained from an adult woman who had mild COVID-19 (a few samples of this study predate the infection). Cell type and time point are not known. CDR3s include the opening cysteine and the closing phenylalanine or tryptophan. A D gene is named only where the DNA matches it firmly. Only some rows state a clone size, as once, few, many or a class for expanded clones.

TGTGCCAGCAGCCAAGTCGCCGGGGACGAGCAGTACTTC	CASSQVAGDEQYF	.	TRBV4-2	TRBJ2-7	.
TGCGCCAGCAGCTTAGGATTTACGACAGATACGCAGTATTTT	CASSLGFTTDTQYF	few	TRBV5-1	TRBJ2-3	.
TGTGCCAGCAGCCTCTCTGCAGTATTCATCAATGAGCAGTTCTTC	CASSLSAVFINEQFF	.	TRBV7-2	TRBJ2-1	.
TGTGCCAGCTCACCCAGTACCGGTAACTCCTACGAGCAGTACTTC	CASSPSTGNSYEQYF	many	TRBV18	TRBJ2-7	.
TGTGCCAGCTCACCAGCCAGCTACAATGAGCAGTTCTTC	CASSPASYNEQFF	many	TRBV18	TRBJ2-1	.
TGTGCCAGCAGCCAATCGTCCGGATCCTACGAGCAGTACTTC	CASSQSSGSYEQYF	few	TRBV3-1	TRBJ2-7	.
TGCGCCAGCAGCCAAGCGGTCTCACCCCCCACAGATACGCAGTATTTT	CASSQAVSPPTDTQYF	few	TRBV4-1	TRBJ2-3	.
TGTGCCAGCAGCCCCTACGGGGGCCAGAACACCGGGGAGCTGTTTTTT	CASSPYGGQNTGELFF	few	TRBV4-2	TRBJ2-2	.
TGCGCCAGCAGCGGAGCGGGGGCGGTGGAAGAGACCCAGTACTTC	CASSGAGAVEETQYF	many	TRBV5-1	TRBJ2-5	TRBD2
TGTGCCAGCAGCTTAGATATTAAAGGGGACGGCTACACCTTC	CASSLDIKGDGYTF	few	TRBV7-9	TRBJ1-2	.
TGTGCCACCAGTTTCAGGGGTAATCAGCCCCAGCATTTT	CATSFRGNQPQHF	few	TRBV24-1	TRBJ1-5	.
TGTGCCAGCAGCTTGAACCTGGGGTACCAAGAGACCCAGTACTTC	CASSLNLGYQETQYF	.	TRBV5-6	TRBJ2-5	.
TGTGCCAGCAGCCCCGCCGGGCTTGGCACAGATACGCAGTATTTT	CASSPAGLGTDTQYF	.	TRBV7-6	TRBJ2-3	.
TGTGCCAGCAGTTACCCGCGGGGGTGGAACACTGAAGCTTTCTTT	CASSYPRGWNTEAFF	few	TRBV6-6	TRBJ1-1	.
TGTGCCAGCAGACACCTCACAGATACGCAGTATTTT	CASRHLTDTQYF	.	TRBV6-5	TRBJ2-3	.
TGTGCCTGGAGGCCAAAGGGTGCCTACGAGCAGTACTTC	CAWRPKGAYEQYF	.	TRBV30	TRBJ2-7	.
TGTGCCAGCAGGGGGGTTCCCTACGAGCAGTACTTC	CASRGVPYEQYF	.	TRBV27	TRBJ2-7	.
TGTGCCAGCAGCCGTGGACAGGGAGACTACAATGAGCAGTTCTTC	CASSRGQGDYNEQFF	few	TRBV7-9	TRBJ2-1	TRBD1
TGTGCCAGCAGCGTAGGCCCTTCTCGGCCAGATACGCAGTATTTT	CASSVGPSRPDTQYF	few	TRBV9	TRBJ2-3	.
TGTGCCAGCAGTTCCTGGACTAGCGGGACTGGGGAGCTGTTTTTT	CASSSWTSGTGELFF	few	TRBV12-3/TRBV12-4	TRBJ2-2	TRBD2
TGCGCCAGCAGCTTGGACGGGATAAACTACGAGCAGTACTTC	CASSLDGINYEQYF	few	TRBV5-1	TRBJ2-7	.
TGTGCCAGCTCACCAGGGACAGGGGGCCTGTACGAGCAGTACTTC	CASSPGTGGLYEQYF	.	TRBV18	TRBJ2-7	TRBD1
TGTGCCAGTAGTATACGCGGGGGGATTGGGAATGAGCAGTTCTTC	CASSIRGGIGNEQFF	.	TRBV19	TRBJ2-1	TRBD2
TGCGCCAGCAGCTTGGTCCCAGGGAGGACTGAAGCTTTCTTT	CASSLVPGRTEAFF	few	TRBV5-1	TRBJ1-1	.
TGTGCCAGCAATGCGGGAACAGAGACCCAGTACTTC	CASNAGTETQYF	.	TRBV6-6	TRBJ2-5	.
TGTGCCAGTCGGCAGGGTAGCGGCGGGGAGCTGTTTTTT	CASRQGSGGELFF	few	TRBV12-3/TRBV12-4	TRBJ2-2	.
TGTGCCACCAGTGATCCCCCGGGCTCTGGGGCCAACGTCCTGACTTTC	CATSDPPGSGANVLTF	.	TRBV24-1	TRBJ2-6	.
TGCGCCAGCAGCTTGGTTACAGGGGCCGGGGAGCTGTTTTTT	CASSLVTGAGELFF	few	TRBV5-1	TRBJ2-2	TRBD1
TGCAGTGCTAGAGGCGCTAGCGGGAGCGCGAACACCGGGGAGCTGTTTTTT	CSARGASGSANTGELFF	.	TRBV20-1	TRBJ2-2	TRBD2
TGTGCCAATAGGCGGACGTTGGACACTGAAGCTTTCTTT	CANRRTLDTEAFF	.	TRBV12-3/TRBV12-4	TRBJ1-1	.
TGTGCCTGGAGTGTTGGGGGTGATCAGCCCCAGCATTTT	CAWSVGGDQPQHF	few	TRBV30	TRBJ1-5	.
TGCAGTGTTGGGAACACTGAAGCTTTCTTT	CSVGNTEAFF	few	TRBV20-1	TRBJ1-1	.
TGTGCCAGCAGCTTAGTATTATTCGAGCAGTACTTC	CASSLVLFEQYF	many	TRBV7-2	TRBJ2-7	.
TGTGCCAGCAGCTCCCAATTGGAGGGACAGGGGTGGCAAGAGACCCAGTACTTC	CASSSQLEGQGWQETQYF	many	TRBV7-8	TRBJ2-5	TRBD1
TGCGCCAGCAGCCAAGGCCTGGACTCTTGCGAGCAGTACTTC	CASSQGLDSCEQYF	few	TRBV4-3	TRBJ2-7	.
TGCGCCAGCAGCTTGGATCGGGCAGGGGTGACTGAAGCTTTCTTT	CASSLDRAGVTEAFF	.	TRBV5-1	TRBJ1-1	.
TGTGCCAGCAGTTACAGGGAGGGAAAACTGTTTTTT	CASSYREGKLFF	many	TRBV6-5	TRBJ1-4	.
TGCAGTGCGCGGACAGGGGGCCGTGGCGGGCTAAGCTCCTACGAGCAGTACTTC	CSARTGGRGGLSSYEQYF	few	TRBV20-1	TRBJ2-7	TRBD1
TGTGCCAGCAGCGTTAGCGGGGGGACTGCGAACACCGGGGAGCTGTTTTTT	CASSVSGGTANTGELFF	.	TRBV6-4	TRBJ2-2	TRBD2
TGTGCCAGCAGCGTCGGGACTAGCGGGGGTAACGGGGAGCTGTTTTTT	CASSVGTSGGNGELFF	.	TRBV9	TRBJ2-2	TRBD2